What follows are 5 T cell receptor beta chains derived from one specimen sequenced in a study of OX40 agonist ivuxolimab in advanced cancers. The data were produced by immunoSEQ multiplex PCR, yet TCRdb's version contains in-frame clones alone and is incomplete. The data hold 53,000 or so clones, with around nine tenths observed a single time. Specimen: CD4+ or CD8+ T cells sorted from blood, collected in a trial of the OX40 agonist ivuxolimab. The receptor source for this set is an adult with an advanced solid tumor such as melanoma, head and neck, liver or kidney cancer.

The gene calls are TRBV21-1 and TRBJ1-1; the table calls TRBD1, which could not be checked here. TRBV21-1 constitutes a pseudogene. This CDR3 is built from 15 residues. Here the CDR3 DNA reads TGTGCCAGCAGCGCCCGGGACAGGGGCTTCACTGAAGCTTTCTTT. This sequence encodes CASSARDRGFTEAFF.

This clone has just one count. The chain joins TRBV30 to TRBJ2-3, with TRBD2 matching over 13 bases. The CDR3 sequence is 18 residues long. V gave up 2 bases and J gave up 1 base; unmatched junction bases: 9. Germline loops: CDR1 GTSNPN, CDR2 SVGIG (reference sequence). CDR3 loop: CAWSSSGLAGRGTDTQYF. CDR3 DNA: TGTGCCTGGAGTTCCTCGGGACTAGCGGGACGGGGCACAGATACGCAGTATTTT.

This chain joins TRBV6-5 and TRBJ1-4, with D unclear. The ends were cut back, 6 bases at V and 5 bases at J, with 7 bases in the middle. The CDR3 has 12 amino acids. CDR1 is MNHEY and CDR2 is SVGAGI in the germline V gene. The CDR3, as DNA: TGTGCCAGCAGAGGAGGGAATGAAAAACTGTTTTTT. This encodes CASRGGNEKLFF.

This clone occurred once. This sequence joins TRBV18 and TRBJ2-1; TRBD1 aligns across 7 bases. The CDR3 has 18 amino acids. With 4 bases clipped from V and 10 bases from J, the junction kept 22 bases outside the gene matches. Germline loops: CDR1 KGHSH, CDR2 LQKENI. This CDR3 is CASSLLPRTGSKSSEQFF. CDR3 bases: TGTGCCAGCTCACTATTACCGCGGACAGGATCCAAATCGTCGGAGCAGTTCTTC.

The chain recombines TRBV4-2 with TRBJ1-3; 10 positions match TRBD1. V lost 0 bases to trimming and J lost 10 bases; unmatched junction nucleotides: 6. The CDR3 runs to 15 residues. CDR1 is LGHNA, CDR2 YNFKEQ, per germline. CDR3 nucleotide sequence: TGTGCCAGCAGCCAAGATAGGGACAGGGGATGGACCATATATTTT. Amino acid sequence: CASSQDRDRGWTIYF.